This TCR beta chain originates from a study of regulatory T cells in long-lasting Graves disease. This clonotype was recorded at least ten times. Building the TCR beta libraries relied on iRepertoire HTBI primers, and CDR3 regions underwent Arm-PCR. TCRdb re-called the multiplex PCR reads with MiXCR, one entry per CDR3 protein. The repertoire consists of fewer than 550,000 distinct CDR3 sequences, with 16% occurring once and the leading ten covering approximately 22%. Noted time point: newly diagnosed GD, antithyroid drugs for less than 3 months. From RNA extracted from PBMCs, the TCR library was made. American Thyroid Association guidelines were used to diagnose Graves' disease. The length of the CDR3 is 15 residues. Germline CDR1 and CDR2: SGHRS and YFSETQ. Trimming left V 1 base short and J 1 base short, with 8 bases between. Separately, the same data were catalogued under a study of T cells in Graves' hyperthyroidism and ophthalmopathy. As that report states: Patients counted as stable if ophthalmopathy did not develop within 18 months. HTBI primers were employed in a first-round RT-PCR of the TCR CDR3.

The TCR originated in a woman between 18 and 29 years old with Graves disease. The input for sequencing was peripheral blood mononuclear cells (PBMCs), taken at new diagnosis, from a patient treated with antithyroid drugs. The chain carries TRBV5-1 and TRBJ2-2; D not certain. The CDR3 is CASSLLGKNTGELFF. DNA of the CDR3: TGCGCCAGCAGCTTGCTGGGAAAGAACACCGGGGAGCTGTTTTTT.